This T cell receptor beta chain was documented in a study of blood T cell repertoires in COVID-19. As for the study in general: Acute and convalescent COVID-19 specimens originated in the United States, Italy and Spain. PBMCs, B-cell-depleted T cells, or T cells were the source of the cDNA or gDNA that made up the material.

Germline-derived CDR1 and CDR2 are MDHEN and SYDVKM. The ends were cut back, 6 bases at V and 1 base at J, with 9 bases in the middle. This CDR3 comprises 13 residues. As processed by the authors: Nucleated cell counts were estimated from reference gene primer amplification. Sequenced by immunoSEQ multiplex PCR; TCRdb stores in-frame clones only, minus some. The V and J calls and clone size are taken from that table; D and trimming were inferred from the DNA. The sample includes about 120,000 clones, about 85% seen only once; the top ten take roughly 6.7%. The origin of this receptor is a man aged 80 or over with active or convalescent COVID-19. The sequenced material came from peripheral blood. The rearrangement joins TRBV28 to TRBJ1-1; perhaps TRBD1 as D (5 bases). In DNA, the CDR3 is TGTGCCAGCAGGTTACAGGCGAACACTGAAGCTTTCTTT. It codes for CASRLQANTEAFF.